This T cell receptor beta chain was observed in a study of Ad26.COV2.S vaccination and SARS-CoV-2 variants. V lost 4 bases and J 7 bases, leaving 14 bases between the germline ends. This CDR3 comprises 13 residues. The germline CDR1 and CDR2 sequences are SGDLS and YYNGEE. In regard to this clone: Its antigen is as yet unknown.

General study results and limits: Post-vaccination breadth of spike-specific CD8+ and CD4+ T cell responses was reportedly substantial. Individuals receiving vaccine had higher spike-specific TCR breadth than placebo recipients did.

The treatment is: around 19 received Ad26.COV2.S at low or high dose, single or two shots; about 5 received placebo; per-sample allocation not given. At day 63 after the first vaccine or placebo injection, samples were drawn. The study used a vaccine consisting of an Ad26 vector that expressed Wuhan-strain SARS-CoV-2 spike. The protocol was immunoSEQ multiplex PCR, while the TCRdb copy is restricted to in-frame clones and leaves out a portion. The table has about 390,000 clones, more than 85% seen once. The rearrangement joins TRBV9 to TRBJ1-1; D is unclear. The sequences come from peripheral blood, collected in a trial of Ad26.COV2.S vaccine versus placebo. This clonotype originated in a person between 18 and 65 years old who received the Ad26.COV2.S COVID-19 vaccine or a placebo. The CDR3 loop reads CASSPRQDFEAFF. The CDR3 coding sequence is TGTGCCAGCAGCCCAAGGCAAGATTTTGAAGCTTTCTTT.